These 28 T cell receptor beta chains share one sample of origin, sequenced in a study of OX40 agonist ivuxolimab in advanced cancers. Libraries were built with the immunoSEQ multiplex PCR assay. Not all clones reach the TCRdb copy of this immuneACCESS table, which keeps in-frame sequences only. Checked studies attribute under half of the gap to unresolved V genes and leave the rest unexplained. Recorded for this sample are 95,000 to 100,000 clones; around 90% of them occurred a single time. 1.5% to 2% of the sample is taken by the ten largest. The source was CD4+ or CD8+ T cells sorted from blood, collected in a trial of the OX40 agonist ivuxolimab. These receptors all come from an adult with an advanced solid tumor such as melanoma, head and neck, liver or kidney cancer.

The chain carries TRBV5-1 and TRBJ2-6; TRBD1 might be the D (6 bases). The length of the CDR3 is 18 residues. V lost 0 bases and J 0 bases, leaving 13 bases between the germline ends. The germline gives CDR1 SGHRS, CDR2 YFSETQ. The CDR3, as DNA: TGCGCCAGCAGCTTGGCCAGGACAGCACTCTCTGGGGCCAACGTCCTGACTTTC. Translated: CASSLARTALSGANVLTF.

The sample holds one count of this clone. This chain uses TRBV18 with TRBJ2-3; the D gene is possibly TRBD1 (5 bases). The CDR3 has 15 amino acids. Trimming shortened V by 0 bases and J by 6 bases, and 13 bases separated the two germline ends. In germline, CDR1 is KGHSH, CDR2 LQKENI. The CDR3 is CASSPPQGITDTQYF. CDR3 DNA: TGTGCCAGCTCACCACCGCAGGGTATAACCGATACGCAGTATTTT.

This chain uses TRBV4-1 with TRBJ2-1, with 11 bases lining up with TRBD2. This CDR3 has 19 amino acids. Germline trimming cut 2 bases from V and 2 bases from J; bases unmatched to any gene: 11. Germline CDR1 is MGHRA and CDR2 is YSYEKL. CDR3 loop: CASSQPTSGRAKTYNEQFF. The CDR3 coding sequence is TGCGCCAGCAGCCAACCTACTAGCGGGAGAGCTAAAACCTACAATGAGCAGTTCTTC.

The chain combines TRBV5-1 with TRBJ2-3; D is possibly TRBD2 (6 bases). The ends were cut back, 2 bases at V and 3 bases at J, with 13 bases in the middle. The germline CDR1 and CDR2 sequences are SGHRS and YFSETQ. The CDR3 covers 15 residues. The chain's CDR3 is CASSFRELGTDTQYF. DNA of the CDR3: TGCGCCAGCAGCTTTCGGGAGTTAGGAACAGATACGCAGTATTTT. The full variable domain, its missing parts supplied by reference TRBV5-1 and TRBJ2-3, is KAGVTQTPRYLIKTRGQQVTLSCSPISGHRSVSWYQQTPGQGLQFLFEYFSETQRNKGNFPGRFSGRQFSNSRSEMNVSTLELGDSALYLCASSFRELGTDTQYFGPGTRLTVL.

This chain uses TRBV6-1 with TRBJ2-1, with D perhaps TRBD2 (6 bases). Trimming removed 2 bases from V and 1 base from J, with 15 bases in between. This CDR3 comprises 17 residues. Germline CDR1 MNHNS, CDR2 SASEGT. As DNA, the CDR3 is TGTGCCAGCAGTGAAAACTGGGGAGGAGGTTCCTACAATGAGCAGTTCTTC. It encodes CASSENWGGGSYNEQFF.

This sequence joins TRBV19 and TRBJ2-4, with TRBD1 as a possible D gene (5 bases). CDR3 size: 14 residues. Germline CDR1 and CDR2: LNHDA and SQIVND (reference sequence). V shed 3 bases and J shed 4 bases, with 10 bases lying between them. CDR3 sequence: CASSMWGRKNIQYF. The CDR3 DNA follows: TGTGCCAGTAGTATGTGGGGCAGAAAAAACATTCAGTACTTC.

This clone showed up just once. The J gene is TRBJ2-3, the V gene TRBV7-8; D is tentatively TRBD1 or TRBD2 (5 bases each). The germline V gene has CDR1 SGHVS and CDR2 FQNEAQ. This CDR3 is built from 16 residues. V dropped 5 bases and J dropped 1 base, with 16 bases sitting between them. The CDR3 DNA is TGTGCCAGCAGCCCGGCTGGGGGTACAGGCACAGATACGCAGTATTTT. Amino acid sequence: CASSPAGGTGTDTQYF.

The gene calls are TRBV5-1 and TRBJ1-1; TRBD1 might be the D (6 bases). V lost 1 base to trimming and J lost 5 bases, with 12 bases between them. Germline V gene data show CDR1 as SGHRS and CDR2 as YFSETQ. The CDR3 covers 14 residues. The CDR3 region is CASSLQAGVTEAFF. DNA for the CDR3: TGCGCCAGCAGCTTGCAGGCAGGGGTGACTGAAGCTTTCTTT.

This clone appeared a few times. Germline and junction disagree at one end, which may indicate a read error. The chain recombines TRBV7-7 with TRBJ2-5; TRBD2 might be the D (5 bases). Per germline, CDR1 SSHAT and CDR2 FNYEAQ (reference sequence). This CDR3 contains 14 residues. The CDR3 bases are TGTGCTAGCAGCTTAGGAGGCGTACAAGAGACCCAGTACTTC. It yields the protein CASSLGGVQETQYF. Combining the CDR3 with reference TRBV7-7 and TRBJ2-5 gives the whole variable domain GAGVSQSPRYKVTKRGQDVTLRCDPISSHATLYWYQQALGQGPEFLTYFNYEAQPDKSGLPSDRFSAERPEGSISTLTIQRTEQRDSAMYRCASSLGGVQETQYFGPGTRLLVL.

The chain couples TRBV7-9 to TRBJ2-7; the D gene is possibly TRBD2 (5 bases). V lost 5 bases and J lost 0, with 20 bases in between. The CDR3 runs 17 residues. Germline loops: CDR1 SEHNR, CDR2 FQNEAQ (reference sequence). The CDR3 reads CASSQSGLAGFSYEQYF. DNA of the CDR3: TGTGCCAGCAGCCAAAGCGGTCTGGCCGGCTTCTCCTACGAGCAGTACTTC.

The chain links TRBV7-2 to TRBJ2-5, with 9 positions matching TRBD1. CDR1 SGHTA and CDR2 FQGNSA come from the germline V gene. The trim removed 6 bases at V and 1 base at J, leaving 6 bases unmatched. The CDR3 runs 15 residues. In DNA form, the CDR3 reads TGTGCCAGCAGTCCCGACAGGGGGGTCCAAGAGACCCAGTACTTC. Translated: CASSPDRGVQETQYF.

The CDR3 region is CASSPDRVRTTEAFF. The DNA for the CDR3 is TGTGCCAGCAGTCCCGACAGGGTGAGGACCACTGAAGCTTTCTTT. This chain joins TRBV6-6 and TRBJ1-1; 7 bases match TRBD1. The CDR3 is 15 residues long. Germline V gene lookup returns CDR1 MNHNY and CDR2 SVGAGI (reference sequence). The J segment lost 4 bases and the V segment lost 5 bases, leaving 10 bases of the junction unmatched.

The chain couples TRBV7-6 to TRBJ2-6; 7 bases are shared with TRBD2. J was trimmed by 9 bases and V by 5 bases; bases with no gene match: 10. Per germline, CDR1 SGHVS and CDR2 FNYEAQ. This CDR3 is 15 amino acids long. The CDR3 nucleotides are TGTGCCAGCAGCACAACCTTGGGGGGGAACAACGTCCTGACTTTC. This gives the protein CASSTTLGGNNVLTF.

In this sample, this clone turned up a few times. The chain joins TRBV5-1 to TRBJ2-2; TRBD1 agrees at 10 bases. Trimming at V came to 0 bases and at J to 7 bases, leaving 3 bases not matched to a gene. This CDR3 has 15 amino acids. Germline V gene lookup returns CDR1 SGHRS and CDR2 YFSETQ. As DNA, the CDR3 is TGCGCCAGCAGCTTGGGACAGGGGGCGGTCGGGGAGCTGTTTTTT. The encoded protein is CASSLGQGAVGELFF.

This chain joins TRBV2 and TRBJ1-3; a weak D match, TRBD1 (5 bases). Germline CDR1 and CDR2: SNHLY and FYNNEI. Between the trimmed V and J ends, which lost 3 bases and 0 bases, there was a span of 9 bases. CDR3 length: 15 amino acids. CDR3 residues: CASSEGRVSGNTIYF. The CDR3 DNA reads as TGTGCCAGCAGTGAGGGGCGGGTCTCTGGAAACACCATATATTTT.

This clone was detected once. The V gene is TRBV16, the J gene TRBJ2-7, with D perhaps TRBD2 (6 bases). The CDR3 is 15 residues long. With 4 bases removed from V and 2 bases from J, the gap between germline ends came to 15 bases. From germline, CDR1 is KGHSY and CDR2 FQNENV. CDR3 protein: CASSLSGSGAYEQYF. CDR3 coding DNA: TGTGCCAGCAGCCTCTCGGGTAGCGGAGCCTACGAGCAGTACTTC. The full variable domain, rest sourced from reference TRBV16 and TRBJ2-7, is GEEVAQTPKHLVRGEGQKAKLYCAPIKGHSYVFWYQQVLKNEFKFLISFQNENVFDETGMPKERFSAKCLPNSPCSLEIQATKLEDSAVYFCASSLSGSGAYEQYFGPGTRLTVT.

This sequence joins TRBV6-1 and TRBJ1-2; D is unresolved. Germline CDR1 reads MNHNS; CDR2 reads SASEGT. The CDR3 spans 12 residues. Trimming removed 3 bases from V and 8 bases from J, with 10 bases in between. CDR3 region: CASSDAGSGYTF. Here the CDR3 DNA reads TGTGCCAGCAGTGATGCCGGGAGCGGCTACACCTTC.

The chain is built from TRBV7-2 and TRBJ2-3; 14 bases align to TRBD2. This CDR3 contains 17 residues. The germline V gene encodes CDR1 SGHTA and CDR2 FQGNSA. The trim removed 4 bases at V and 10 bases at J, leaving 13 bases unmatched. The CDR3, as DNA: TGTGCCAGCAGCTCCAAGACTAGCGGGAGGGCCAAACAGGCGCAGTATTTT. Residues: CASSSKTSGRAKQAQYF. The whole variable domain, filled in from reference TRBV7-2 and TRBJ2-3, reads GAGVSQSPSNKVTEKGKDVELRCDPISGHTALYWYRQSLGQGLEFLIYFQGNSAPDKSGLPSDRFSAERTGGSVSTLTIQRTQQEDSAVYLCASSSKTSGRAKQAQYFGPGTRLTVL.

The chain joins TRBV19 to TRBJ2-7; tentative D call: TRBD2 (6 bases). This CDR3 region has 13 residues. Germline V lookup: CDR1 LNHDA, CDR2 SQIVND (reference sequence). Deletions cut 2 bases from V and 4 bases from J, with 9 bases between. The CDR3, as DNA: TGTGCCAGTAGTATAAGGGGAGGTTACGAGCAGTACTTC. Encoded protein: CASSIRGGYEQYF. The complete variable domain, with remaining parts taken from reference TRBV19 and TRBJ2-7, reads DGGITQSPKYLFRKEGQNVTLSCEQNLNHDAMYWYRQDPGQGLRLIYYSQIVNDFQKGDIAEGYSVSREKKESFPLTVTSAQKNPTAFYLCASSIRGGYEQYFGPGTRLTVT.

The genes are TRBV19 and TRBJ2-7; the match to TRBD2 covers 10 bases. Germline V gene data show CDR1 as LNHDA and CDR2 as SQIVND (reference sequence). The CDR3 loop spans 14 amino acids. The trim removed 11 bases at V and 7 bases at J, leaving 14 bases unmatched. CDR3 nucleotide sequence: TGTGCCTCTACTACGAGGGTAGCGGGAGGTGAGCAGTACTTC. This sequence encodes CASTTRVAGGEQYF. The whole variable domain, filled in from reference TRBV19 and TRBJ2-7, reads DGGITQSPKYLFRKEGQNVTLSCEQNLNHDAMYWYRQDPGQGLRLIYYSQIVNDFQKGDIAEGYSVSREKKESFPLTVTSAQKNPTAFYLCASTTRVAGGEQYFGPGTRLTVT.

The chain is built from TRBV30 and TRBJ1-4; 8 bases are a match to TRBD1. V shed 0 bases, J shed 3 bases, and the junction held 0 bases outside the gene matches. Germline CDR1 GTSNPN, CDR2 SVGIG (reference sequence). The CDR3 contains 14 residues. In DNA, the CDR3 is TGTGCCTGGAGTGTACAGGGGGCTAATGAAAAACTGTTTTTT. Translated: CAWSVQGANEKLFF.

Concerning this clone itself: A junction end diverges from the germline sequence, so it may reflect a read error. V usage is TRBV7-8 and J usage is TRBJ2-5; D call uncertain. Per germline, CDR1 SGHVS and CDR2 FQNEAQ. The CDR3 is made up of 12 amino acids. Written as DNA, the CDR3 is TGTGCCAGCAGCTCACCGACCCCGGCCCGGCACTTC. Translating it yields CASSSPTPARHF.

CDR3 sequence (DNA): TGCGCCAGCAGCTTGATAGAGGGGGAGACCCAGTACTTC. Translated: CASSLIEGETQYF. The chain combines TRBV5-1 with TRBJ2-5, with D tentatively TRBD1 or TRBD2 (5 bases each). The length of the CDR3 is 13 residues. Germline CDR1 and CDR2: SGHRS and YFSETQ. V was cut by 1 base and J by 5 bases, with 9 bases left in between. Complete variable domain (other parts from reference TRBV5-1 and TRBJ2-5): KAGVTQTPRYLIKTRGQQVTLSCSPISGHRSVSWYQQTPGQGLQFLFEYFSETQRNKGNFPGRFSGRQFSNSRSEMNVSTLELGDSALYLCASSLIEGETQYFGPGTRLLVL.

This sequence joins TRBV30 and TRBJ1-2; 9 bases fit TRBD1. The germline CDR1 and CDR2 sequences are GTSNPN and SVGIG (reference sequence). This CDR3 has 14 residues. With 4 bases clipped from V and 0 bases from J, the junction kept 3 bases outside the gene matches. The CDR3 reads CAWNRGRTNYGYTF. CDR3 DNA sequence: TGTGCCTGGAACAGGGGGCGTACTAACTATGGCTACACCTTC.

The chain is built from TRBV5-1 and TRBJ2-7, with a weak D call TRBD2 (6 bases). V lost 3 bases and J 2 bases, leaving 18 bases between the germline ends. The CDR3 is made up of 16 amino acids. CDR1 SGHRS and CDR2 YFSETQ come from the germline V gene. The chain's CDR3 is CASSSNPTSSPYEQYF. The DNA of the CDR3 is TGCGCCAGCAGCTCGAATCCCACTAGCTCCCCCTACGAGCAGTACTTC.

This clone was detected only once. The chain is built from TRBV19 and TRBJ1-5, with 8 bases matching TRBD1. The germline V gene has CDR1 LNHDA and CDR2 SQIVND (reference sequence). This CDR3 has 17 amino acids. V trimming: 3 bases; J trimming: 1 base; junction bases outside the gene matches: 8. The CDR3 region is CASSMGTGRKSNQPQHF. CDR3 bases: TGTGCCAGTAGTATGGGGACAGGTCGAAAAAGCAATCAGCCCCAGCATTTT.

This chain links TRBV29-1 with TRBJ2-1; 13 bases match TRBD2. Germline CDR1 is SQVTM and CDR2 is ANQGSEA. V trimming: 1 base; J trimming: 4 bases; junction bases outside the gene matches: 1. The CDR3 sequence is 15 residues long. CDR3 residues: CSVEGTSGSYNEQFF. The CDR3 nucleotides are TGCAGCGTTGAAGGGACTAGCGGGAGTTACAATGAGCAGTTCTTC.

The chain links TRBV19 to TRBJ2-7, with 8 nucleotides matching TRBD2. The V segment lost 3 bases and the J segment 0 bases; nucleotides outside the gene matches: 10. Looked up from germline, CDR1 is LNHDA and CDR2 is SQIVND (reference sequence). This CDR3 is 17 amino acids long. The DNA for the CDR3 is TGTGCCAGTAGTATCCGGACTAGCCGACATAGCTCCTACGAGCAGTACTTC. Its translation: CASSIRTSRHSSYEQYF.